Following are 7 T cell receptor beta chains from one sample sequenced in a study of T cell repertoires in cytomegalovirus infection (dated by TCRdb to the late 2010s). Their cognate antigens are unknown. The meaning of the sample's treatment or condition label: in vitro stimulation with specific CMV peptide epitopes to enrich CMV-specific T cells. The sequencing machine was an Illumina HiSeq 1500. Using fastp at Q25 and MiXCR, TCRdb reprocessed the public reads and kept productive beta chains. Each CDR3 protein gets just one entry, which takes the most common genes and DNA from the rows behind it. The sample table records about 830,000 distinct CDR3 sequences; roughly 33% of these occur just once. Together, the top ten hold around 12% of the sample. Sequences were derived from cultured CD8+ T cells from PBMCs, sampled from culture after CMV antigen stimulation. All receptors derive from a human donor in good health (CMV status not recorded). Some clones in this sample may be carry-over from other donors' samples.

This clonotype was found many times. J is TRBJ2-3 and V is TRBV7-8; TRBD2 matches 10 bases. Germline V lookup: CDR1 SGHVS, CDR2 FQNEAQ. Losses at the gene ends were 5 bases for V and 3 bases for J; bases not matched to a gene: 5. The CDR3 is 15 residues long. The CDR3 DNA reads TGTGCCAGCAGCCCAACTAGCGGGGAGACAGATACGCAGTATTTT. It codes for CASSPTSGETDTQYF.

The CDR3 here is CASNSEAGGLIDTQYF. The CDR3 DNA is TGCGCCAGCAATTCAGAAGCGGGGGGGCTTATAGATACGCAGTATTTT. The chain couples TRBV4-1 to TRBJ2-3, with 10 bases identical to TRBD2. This CDR3 comprises 16 residues. Looked up from germline, CDR1 is MGHRA and CDR2 is YSYEKL. The junction had 12 bases not matched to a gene; V was cut back by 7 bases and J by 5 bases.

Only a few counts were recorded for this clonotype. V usage is TRBV29-1 and J usage is TRBJ2-1; TRBD2 matches at 11 bases. The CDR3 extends over 14 amino acids. V shed 7 bases, J shed 2 bases, and the junction held 4 bases outside the gene matches. Germline CDR1 and CDR2: SQVTM and ANQGSEA. CDR3 nucleotides: TGCAGCGCAAAACTAGCGGGGGCCTACAATGAGCAGTTCTTC. Its translation is CSAKLAGAYNEQFF.

This clonotype was detected only a few times. This chain joins TRBV4-1 and TRBJ2-7, with a possible D match to TRBD1 (6 bases). Germline CDR1 is MGHRA and CDR2 is YSYEKL. The CDR3 is 19 residues long. Trimming removed 0 bases at V and 3 bases at J, with 24 bases between. The CDR3 bases are TGCGCCAGCAGCCAAGAGACCTCCCGATTTGGACAGCCTAACTACGAGCAGTACTTC. This translates into CASSQETSRFGQPNYEQYF.

This clonotype has ten or more counts. The chain joins TRBV15 to TRBJ2-6, with D perhaps matching TRBD1 or TRBD2 (5 bases each). The germline gives CDR1 LNHNV, CDR2 YYDKDF (reference sequence). V was cut by 1 base and J by 3 bases, with 7 bases left in between. This CDR3 has 15 amino acids. CDR3 nucleotide sequence: TGTGCCACCAGCAGAGGGGACGGTGGGGCCAACGTCCTGACTTTC. Protein: CATSRGDGGANVLTF.

This clonotype has more than one count but fewer than ten. The CDR3 DNA follows: TGTGCCAGCAGCCCGGCGGGGCTGGCTGGGGCCAACGTCCTGACTTTC. This sequence encodes CASSPAGLAGANVLTF. The chain carries TRBV14 and TRBJ2-6, with TRBD2 as a possible D gene (6 bases). Trimming pared 4 bases from V and 2 bases from J, leaving 12 bases between. Per germline, CDR1 SGHDN and CDR2 FVKESK. The CDR3 loop spans 16 amino acids.

The chain recombines TRBV20-1 with TRBJ2-1, with 11 bases that match TRBD2. Germline V lookup: CDR1 DFQATT, CDR2 SNEGSKA (reference sequence). This CDR3 region has 15 residues. Losses at the gene ends were 3 bases for V and 6 bases for J; bases not matched to a gene: 7. The CDR3 DNA reads TGCAGTGCTAGGGGAGGGACTAGCGGTAGCAATGAGCAGTTCTTC. Its translation is CSARGGTSGSNEQFF.